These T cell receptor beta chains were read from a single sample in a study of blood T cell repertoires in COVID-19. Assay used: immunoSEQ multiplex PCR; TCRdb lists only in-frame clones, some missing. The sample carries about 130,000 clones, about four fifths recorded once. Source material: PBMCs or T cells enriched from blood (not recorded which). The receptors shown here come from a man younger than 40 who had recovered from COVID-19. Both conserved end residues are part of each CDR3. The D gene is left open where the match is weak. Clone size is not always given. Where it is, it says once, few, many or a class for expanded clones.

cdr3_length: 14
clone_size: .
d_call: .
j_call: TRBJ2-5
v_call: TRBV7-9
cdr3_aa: CASSLDRAQETQYF
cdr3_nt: TGTGCCAGCAGCTTAGACAGGGCACAAGAGACCCAGTACTTC

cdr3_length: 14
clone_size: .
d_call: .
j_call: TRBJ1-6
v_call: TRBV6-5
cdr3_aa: CASTPQGFNSPLHF
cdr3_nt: TGTGCCAGCACCCCACAGGGATTTAATTCACCCCTCCACTTT

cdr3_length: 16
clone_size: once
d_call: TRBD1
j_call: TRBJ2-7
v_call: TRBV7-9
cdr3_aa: CASSRNLGQGSYEQYF
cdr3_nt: TGTGCCAGCAGCAGGAACCTCGGACAGGGCTCCTACGAGCAGTACTTC

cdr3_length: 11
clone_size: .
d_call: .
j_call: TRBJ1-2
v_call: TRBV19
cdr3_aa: CASNSDYGYTF
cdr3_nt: TGTGCCAGTAATAGTGACTATGGCTACACCTTC

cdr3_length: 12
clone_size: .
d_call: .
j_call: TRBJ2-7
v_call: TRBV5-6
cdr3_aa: CASSLVQNEQYF
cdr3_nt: TGTGCCAGCAGCTTGGTACAAAACGAGCAGTACTTC

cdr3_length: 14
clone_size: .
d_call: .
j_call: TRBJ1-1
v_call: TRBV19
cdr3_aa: CASSWTRESTEAFF
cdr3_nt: TGTGCCAGTAGTTGGACCCGGGAGAGCACTGAAGCTTTCTTT

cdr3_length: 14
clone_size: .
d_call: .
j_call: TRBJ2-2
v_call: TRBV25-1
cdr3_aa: CASGGHTNTGELFF
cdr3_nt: TGTGCCAGCGGGGGACACACGAACACCGGGGAGCTGTTTTTT

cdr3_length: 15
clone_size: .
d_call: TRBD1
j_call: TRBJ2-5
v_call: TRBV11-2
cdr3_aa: CASSLARGLAETQYF
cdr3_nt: TGTGCCAGCAGCTTAGCCAGGGGGCTTGCAGAGACCCAGTACTTC

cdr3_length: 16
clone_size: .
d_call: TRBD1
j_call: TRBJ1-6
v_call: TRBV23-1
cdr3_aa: CASSPGTGSHNSPLHF
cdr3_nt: TGCGCCAGCAGTCCCGGGACAGGGTCCCATAATTCACCCCTCCACTTT

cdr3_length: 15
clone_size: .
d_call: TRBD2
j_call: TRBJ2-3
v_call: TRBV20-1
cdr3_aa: CSASLGGAGTDTQYF
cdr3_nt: TGCAGTGCTAGTCTCGGGGGGGCGGGCACAGATACGCAGTATTTT

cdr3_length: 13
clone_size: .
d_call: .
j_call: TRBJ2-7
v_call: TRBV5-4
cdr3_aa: CASSLQGGYEQYF
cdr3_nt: TGTGCCAGCAGCTTACAGGGTGGGTACGAGCAGTACTTC

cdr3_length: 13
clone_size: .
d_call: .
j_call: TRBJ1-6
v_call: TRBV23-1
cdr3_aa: CASRVSVNSPLHF
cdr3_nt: TGCGCCAGCAGGGTGTCAGTGAATTCACCCCTCCACTTT

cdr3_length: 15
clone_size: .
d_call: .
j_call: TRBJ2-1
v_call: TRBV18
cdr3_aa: CASSQDVKGYNEQFF
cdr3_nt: TGTGCCAGCTCACAGGACGTGAAGGGGTACAATGAGCAGTTCTTC

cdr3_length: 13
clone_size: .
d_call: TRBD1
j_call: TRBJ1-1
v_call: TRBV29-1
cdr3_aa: CSVEGQGNTEAFF
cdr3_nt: TGCAGCGTGGAAGGACAGGGGAACACTGAAGCTTTCTTT

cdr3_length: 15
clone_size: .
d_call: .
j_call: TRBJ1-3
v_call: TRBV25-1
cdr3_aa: CASNGPGGAGNTIYF
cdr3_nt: TGTGCCAGCAACGGTCCCGGGGGGGCAGGAAACACCATATATTTT

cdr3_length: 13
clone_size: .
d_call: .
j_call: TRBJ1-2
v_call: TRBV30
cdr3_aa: CACSPTGNYGYTF
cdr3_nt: TGTGCCTGCAGTCCGACGGGTAACTATGGCTACACCTTC

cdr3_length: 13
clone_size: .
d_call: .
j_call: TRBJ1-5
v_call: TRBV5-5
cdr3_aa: CASSGWGSKPQHF
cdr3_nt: TGTGCCAGCAGTGGTTGGGGCTCAAAGCCCCAGCATTTT

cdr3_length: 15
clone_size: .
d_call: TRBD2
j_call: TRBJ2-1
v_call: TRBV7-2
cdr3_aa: CASSRSGSENNEQFF
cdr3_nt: TGTGCCAGCAGCCGGAGCGGGAGTGAAAACAATGAGCAGTTCTTC

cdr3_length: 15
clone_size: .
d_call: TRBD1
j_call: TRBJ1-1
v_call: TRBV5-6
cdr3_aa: CASSLLGQGDTEAFF
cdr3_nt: TGTGCCAGCAGCTTGCTAGGACAGGGGGACACTGAAGCTTTCTTT

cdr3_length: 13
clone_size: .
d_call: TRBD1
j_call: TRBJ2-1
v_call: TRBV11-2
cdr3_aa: CASGQGVYNEQFF
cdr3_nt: TGTGCCAGCGGACAGGGGGTCTACAATGAGCAGTTCTTC

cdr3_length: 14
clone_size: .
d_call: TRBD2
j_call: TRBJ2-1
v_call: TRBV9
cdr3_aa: CASASGSLGNEQFF
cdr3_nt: TGTGCCAGCGCTAGCGGGAGTTTGGGGAATGAGCAGTTCTTC

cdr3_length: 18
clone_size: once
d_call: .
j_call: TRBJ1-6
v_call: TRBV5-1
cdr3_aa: CASSPEGSTSSYNSPLHF
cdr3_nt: TGCGCCAGCAGCCCGGAGGGGAGTACGAGCTCCTATAATTCACCCCTCCACTTT